This T cell receptor (beta chain) is drawn from a study of T cells in Graves' hyperthyroidism and ophthalmopathy. About the study: Upon initial diagnosis and before any treatment, peripheral blood was collected. Study outcomes and limitations: In the blood, most expanded thyroid clonotypes above 0.001 appeared as well.

As regards this clonotype: As yet, its antigen is unknown.

V was clipped by 4 bases and J by 3 bases; unmatched bases: 3. Germline CDR1 is SQVTM and CDR2 is ANQGSEA. This CDR3 is built from 14 residues. Template material for amplifying TCR beta CDR3 regions consisted of RNA transcripts. First-round RT-PCR targeting the TCR CDR3 was performed with the HTBI primer set. TCRdb re-called the multiplex PCR reads with MiXCR, one entry per CDR3 protein. This sample yields more than 50,000 distinct CDR3 sequences, of which about 57% are seen a single time; roughly 3.3% belongs to the top ten. Pregnant or lactating patients were excluded, as were those with uncontrolled infection or other autoimmune disease.

The clonotype comes from a woman aged 55-70 years with Graves' ophthalmopathy. The sample consisted of blood. The V and J genes are TRBV29-1 and TRBJ2-2; 9 positions match TRBD1. DNA of the CDR3: TGCAGCGTTGCCCGGGACAGGGACACCGGGGAGCTGTTTTTT. It yields the protein CSVARDRDTGELFF.